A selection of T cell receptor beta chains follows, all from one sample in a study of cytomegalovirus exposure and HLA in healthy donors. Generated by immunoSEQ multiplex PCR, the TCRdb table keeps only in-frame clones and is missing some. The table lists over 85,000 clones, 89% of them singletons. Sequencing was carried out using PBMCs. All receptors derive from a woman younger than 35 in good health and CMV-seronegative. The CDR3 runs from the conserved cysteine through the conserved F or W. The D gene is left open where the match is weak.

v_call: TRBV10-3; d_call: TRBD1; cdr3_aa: CATPTTGYAEKLFF
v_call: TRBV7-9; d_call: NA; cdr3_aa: CASSPTPDTQYF
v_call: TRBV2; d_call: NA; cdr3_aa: CASRKTPPYEQYF
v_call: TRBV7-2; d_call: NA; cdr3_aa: CASGAERTDTQYF
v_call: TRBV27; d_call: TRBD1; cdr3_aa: CASSSPGQSKETQYF
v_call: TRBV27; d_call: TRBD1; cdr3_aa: CASARQGVTEAFF
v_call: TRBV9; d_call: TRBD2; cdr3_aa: CASSPPGRGRRDTQYF
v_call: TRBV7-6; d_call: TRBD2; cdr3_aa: CASSLLSGSGDEQFF
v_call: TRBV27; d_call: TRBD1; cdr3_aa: CASSLRTGGNNQPQHF
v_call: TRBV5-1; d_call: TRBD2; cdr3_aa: CASSLRTSGGDTQYF
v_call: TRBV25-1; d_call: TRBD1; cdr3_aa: CASRQGASTEAFF
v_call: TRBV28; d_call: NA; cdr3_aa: CASSLTTGFRYF
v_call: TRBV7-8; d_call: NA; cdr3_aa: CASSLTLANTGELFF
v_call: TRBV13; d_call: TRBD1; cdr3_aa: CASSNRTGRDEQYF
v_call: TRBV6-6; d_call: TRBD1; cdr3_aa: CASSYQDRGSSVGYTF
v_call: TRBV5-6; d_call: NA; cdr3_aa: CASRLTGLAGDEQFF
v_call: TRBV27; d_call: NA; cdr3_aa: CASSLSAGLETQYF
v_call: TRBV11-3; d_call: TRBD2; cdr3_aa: CASSLRGREDSYEQYF
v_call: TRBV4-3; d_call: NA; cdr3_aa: CASSQDRGGGGYTF
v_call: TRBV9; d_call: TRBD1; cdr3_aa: CASSVATGQYYEQYF
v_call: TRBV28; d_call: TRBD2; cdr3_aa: CASSSWGGKTQYF
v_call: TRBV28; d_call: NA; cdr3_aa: CASSLPGSDPPGEFF
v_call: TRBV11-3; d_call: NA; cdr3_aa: CASSPSASGPYEQYF
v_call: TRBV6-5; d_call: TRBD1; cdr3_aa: CASANRGPRPYEQYF
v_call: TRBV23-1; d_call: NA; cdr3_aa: CASSQSEGNEQYF
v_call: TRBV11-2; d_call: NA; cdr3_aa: CASSLDPQINYGYTF
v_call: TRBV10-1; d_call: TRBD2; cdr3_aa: CASSKTSGNYEQYF
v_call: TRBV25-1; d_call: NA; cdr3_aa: CASSDPAIYNSPLHF
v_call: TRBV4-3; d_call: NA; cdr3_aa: CASSPNLLRGGGEKLFF
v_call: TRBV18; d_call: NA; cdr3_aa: CASSPRQVANTEAFF
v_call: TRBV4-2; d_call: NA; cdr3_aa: CASSQDLLWNYGYTF
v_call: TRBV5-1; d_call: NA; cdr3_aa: CASSLAPGRTNEKLFF
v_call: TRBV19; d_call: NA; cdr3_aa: CASSEGGLNTEAFF
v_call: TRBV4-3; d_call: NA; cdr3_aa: CASSQDRAGPNQPQHF
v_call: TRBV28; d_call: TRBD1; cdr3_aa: CASRTYGAQRGRPSNYGYTF
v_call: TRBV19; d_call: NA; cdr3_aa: CASNPHQGEYYGYTF
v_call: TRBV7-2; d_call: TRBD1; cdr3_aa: CASSYTGVLTEAFF
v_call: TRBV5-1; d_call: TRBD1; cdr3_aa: CASSIGQEDEQYF
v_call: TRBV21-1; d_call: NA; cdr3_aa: CASSSDREDTGELFF
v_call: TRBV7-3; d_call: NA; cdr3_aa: CASSLGGGADTQYF
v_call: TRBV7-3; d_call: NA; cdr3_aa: CASSSDGGSQETQYF
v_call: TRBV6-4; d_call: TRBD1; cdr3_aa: CASSEGQGANEKLFF
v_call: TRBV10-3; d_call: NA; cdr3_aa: CAIRGLDTEAFF
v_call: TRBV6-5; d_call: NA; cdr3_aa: CASTPRREFF
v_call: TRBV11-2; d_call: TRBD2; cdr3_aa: CASSFPGLSTGELFF
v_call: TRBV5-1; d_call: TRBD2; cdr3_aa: CASSQGTSGTGELFF
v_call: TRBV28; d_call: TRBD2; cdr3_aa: CASRMREGWETQYF
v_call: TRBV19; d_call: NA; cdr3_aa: CASTRDAYNSPLHF
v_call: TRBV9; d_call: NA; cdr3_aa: CASSADVFGESTDTQYF
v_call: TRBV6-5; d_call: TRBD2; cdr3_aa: CASSLAGGYSYEQYF
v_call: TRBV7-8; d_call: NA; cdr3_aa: CASSPKRTSNEQFF
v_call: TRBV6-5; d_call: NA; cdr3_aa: CASSFDSAHGYTF